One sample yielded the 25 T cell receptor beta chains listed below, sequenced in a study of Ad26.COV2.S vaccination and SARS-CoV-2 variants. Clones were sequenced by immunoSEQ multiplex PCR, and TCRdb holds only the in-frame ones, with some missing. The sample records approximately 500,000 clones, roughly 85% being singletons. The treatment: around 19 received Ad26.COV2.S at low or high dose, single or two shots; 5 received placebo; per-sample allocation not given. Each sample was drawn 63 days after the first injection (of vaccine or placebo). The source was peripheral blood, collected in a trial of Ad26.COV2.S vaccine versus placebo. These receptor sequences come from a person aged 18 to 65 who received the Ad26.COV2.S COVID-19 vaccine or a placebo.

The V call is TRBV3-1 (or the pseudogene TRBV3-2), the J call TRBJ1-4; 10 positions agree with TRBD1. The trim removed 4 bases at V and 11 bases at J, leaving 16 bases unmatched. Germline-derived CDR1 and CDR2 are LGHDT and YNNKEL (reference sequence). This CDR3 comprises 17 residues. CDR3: CASSPSGTGALQDKLFF. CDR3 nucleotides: TGTGCCAGCAGCCCCTCCGGGACAGGGGCCCTGCAGGACAAACTGTTTTTT.

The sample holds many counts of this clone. Here the CDR3 reads CASSSRWGANTEAFF. The CDR3, as DNA: TGTGCCAGCAGTTCCCGCTGGGGGGCGAACACTGAAGCTTTCTTT. The chain uses TRBV28 and TRBJ1-1; possibly TRBD1 for D (6 bases). The CDR3 is 15 amino acids. Germline V gene lookup returns CDR1 MDHEN and CDR2 SYDVKM. Trimming took off 4 bases at V and 1 base at J, with 13 bases between the two ends.

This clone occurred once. The CDR3, as DNA: TGTGCCACCGTCGGGGGGTCCTACAATGAGCAGTTCTTC. As protein: CATVGGSYNEQFF. The chain recombines TRBV28 with TRBJ2-1, with 7 bases matching TRBD2. CDR1 is MDHEN, CDR2 SYDVKM, per germline. V was pared by 10 bases and J by 1 base, with 4 bases of the junction left unmatched. CDR3 length: 13 residues.

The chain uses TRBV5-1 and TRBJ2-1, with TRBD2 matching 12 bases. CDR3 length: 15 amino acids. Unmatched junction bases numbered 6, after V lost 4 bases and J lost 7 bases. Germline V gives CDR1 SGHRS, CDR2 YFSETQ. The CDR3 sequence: CASSVTSGSGNEQFF. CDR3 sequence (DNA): TGCGCCAGCAGCGTGACTAGCGGGAGTGGGAATGAGCAGTTCTTC. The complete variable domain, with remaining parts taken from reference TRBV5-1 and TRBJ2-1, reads KAGVTQTPRYLIKTRGQQVTLSCSPISGHRSVSWYQQTPGQGLQFLFEYFSETQRNKGNFPGRFSGRQFSNSRSEMNVSTLELGDSALYLCASSVTSGSGNEQFFGPGTRLTVL.

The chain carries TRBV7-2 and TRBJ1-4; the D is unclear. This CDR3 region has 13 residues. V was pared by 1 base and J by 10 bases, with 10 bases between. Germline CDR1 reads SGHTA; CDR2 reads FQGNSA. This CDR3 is CASSLEYSGKLFF. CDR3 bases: TGTGCCAGCAGCTTAGAGTATTCTGGAAAACTGTTTTTT.

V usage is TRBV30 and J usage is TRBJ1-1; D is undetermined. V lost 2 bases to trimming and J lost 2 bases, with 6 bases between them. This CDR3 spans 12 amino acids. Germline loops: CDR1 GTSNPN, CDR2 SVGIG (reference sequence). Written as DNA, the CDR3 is TGTGCCTGGAGTCTGACCAACACTGAAGCTTTCTTT. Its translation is CAWSLTNTEAFF.

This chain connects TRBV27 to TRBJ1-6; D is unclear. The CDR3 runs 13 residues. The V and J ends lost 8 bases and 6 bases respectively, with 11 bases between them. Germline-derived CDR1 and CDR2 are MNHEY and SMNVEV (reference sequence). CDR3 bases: TGTGCCAGCCGCGACGCGCGTAATTCACCCCTCCACTTT. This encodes CASRDARNSPLHF.

DNA for the CDR3: TGTGCCAGCAGTTTATCGTGGGGAGCAGATACGCAGTATTTT. Amino acids: CASSLSWGADTQYF. V is TRBV27 and J is TRBJ2-3; tentatively, D is TRBD2 (5 bases). The CDR3 length is 14 residues. CDR1 and CDR2 (germline): MNHEY, SMNVEV (reference sequence). V lost 0 bases to trimming and J lost 4 bases, with 8 bases between them.

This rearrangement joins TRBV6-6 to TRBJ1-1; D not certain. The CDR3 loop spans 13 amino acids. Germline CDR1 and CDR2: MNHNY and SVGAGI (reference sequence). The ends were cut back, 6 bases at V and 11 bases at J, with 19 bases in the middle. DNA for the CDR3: TGTGCCAGCAGGTTTGAGGATCCGTCGATCGCTTTCTTT. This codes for CASRFEDPSIAFF.

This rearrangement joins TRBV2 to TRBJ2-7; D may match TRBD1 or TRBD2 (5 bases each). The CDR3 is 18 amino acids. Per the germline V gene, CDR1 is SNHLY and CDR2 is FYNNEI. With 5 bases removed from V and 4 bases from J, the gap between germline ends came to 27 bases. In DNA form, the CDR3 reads TGTGCCAGCAGTCAGGGAGCGATTGGGGCCGAAGAGTTTTACGAGCAGTACTTC. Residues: CASSQGAIGAEEFYEQYF.

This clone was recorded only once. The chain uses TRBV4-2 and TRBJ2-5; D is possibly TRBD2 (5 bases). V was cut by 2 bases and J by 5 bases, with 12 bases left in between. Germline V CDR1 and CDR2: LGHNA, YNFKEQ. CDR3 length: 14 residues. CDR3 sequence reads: CASSQRGSGETQYF. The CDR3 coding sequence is TGTGCCAGCAGCCAACGAGGGAGCGGTGAGACCCAGTACTTC.

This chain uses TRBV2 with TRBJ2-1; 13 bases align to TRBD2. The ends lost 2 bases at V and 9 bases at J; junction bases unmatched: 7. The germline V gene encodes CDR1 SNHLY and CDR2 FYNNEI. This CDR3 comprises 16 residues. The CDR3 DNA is TGTGCCAGCAGTGAAAATGGACTAGCGGGAGCAAGTGAGCAGTTCTTC. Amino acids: CASSENGLAGASEQFF. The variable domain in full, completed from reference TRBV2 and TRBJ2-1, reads EPEVTQTPSHQVTQMGQEVILRCVPISNHLYFYWYRQILGQKVEFLVSFYNNEISEKSEIFDDQFSVERPDGSNFTLKIRSTKLEDSAMYFCASSENGLAGASEQFFGPGTRLTVL.

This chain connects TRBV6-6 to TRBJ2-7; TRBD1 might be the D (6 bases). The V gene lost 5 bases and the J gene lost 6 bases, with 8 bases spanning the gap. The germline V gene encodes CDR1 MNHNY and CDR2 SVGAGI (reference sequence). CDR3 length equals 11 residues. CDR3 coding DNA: TGTGCCAGCAGTCGCAGGGGCGAGCAGTACTTC. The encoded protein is CASSRRGEQYF.

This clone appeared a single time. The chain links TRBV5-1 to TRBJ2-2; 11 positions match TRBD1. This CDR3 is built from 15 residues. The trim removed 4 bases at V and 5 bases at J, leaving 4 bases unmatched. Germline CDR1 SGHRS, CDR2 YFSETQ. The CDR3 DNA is TGCGCCAGCAGCCACGGACAGGGGGCGACCGGGGAGCTGTTTTTT. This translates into CASSHGQGATGELFF.

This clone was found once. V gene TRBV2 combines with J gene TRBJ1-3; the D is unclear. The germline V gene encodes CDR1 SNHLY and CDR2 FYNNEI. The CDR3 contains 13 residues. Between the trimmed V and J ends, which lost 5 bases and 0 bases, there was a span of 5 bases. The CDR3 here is CASSQSSGNTIYF. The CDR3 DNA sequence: TGTGCCAGCAGTCAGAGCTCTGGAAACACCATATATTTT.

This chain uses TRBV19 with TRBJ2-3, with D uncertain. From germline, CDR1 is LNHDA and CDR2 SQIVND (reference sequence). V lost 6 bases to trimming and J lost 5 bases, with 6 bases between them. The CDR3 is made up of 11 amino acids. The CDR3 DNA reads TGTGCCAGTAGCAACGGAGATACGCAGTATTTT. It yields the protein CASSNGDTQYF.

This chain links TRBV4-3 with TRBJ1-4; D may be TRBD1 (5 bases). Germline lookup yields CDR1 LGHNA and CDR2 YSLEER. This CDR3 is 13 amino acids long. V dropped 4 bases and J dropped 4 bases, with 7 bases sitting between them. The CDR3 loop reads CASSRQINEKLFF. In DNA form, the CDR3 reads TGCGCCAGCAGCCGACAGATTAATGAAAAACTGTTTTTT.

The CDR3 region is CASSLGLAGARGEQFF. The DNA for the CDR3 is TGCGCCAGCAGCTTGGGCCTAGCGGGAGCCCGTGGTGAGCAGTTCTTC. V is TRBV5-1 and J is TRBJ2-1, with 10 bases that match TRBD2. The CDR3 has 16 residues. With V trimmed by 0 bases and J by 9 bases, 9 bases remained unmatched. Germline CDR1 reads SGHRS; CDR2 reads YFSETQ.

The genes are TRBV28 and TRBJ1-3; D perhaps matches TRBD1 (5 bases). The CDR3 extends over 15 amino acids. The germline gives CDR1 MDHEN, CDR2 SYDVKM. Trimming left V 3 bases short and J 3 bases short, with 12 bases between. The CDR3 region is CASSLGRVGGNTIYF. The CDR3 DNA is TGTGCCAGCAGTTTGGGCAGGGTGGGTGGAAACACCATATATTTT.

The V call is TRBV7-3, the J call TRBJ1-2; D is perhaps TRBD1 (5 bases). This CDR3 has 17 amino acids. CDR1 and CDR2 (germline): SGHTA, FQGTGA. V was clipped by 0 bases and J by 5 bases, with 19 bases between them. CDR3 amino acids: CASSLTVGQKRGYGYTF. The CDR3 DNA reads TGTGCCAGCAGCTTAACTGTGGGGCAGAAGAGAGGTTATGGCTACACCTTC.

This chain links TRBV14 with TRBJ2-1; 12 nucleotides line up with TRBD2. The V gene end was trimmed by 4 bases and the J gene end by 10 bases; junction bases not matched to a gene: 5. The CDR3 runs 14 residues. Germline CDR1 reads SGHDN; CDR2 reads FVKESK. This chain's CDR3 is CASSRLAGEKEQFF. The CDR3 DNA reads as TGTGCCAGCAGCCGACTAGCGGGAGAAAAGGAGCAGTTCTTC.

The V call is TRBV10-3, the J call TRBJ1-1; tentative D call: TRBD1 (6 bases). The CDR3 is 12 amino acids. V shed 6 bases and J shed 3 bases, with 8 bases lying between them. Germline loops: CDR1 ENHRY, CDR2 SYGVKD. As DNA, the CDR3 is TGTGCCATCAGACAGGGTGACACTGAAGCTTTCTTT. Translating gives CAIRQGDTEAFF.

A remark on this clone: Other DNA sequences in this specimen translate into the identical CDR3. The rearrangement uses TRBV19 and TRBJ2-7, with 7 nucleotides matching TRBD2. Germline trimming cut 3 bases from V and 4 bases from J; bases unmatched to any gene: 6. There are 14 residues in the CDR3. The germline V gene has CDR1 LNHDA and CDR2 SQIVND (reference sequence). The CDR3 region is CASSIGGSGYEQYF. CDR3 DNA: TGTGCCAGTAGTATTGGCGGGAGTGGGTACGAGCAGTACTTC.

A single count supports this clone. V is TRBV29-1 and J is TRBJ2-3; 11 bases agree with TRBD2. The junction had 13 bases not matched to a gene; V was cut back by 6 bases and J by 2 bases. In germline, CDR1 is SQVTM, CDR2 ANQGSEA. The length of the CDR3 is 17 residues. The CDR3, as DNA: TGCAGCGTCAACGGGGGAGGACTAGCGGGCACCACAGATACGCAGTATTTT. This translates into CSVNGGGLAGTTDTQYF.

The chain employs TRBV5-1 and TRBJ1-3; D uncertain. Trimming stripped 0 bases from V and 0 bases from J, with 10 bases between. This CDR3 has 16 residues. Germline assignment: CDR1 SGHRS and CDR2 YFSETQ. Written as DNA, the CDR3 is TGCGCCAGCAGCTTGGGAAAGTGGGACTCTGGAAACACCATATATTTT. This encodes CASSLGKWDSGNTIYF. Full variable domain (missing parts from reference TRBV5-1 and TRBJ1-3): KAGVTQTPRYLIKTRGQQVTLSCSPISGHRSVSWYQQTPGQGLQFLFEYFSETQRNKGNFPGRFSGRQFSNSRSEMNVSTLELGDSALYLCASSLGKWDSGNTIYFGEGSWLTVV.